Listed here are 17 T cell receptor beta chains from one sample, sequenced in a study of cytomegalovirus exposure and HLA in healthy donors. The study ran its PCR with 60 Vbeta and 13 Jbeta primers. Generated by immunoSEQ multiplex PCR, the TCRdb table keeps only in-frame clones and is missing some. Of 150,000 to 200,000 clones listed, about 85% were seen once; the top ten hold about 2%. Material: PBMCs. All receptors derive from a man in his late teens or twenties in good health and CMV-seropositive.

The chain recombines TRBV1 with TRBJ1-1; TRBD1 is the table's D call, not checked against the DNA. TRBV1 is a pseudogene. This CDR3 spans 17 amino acids. CDR3 DNA sequence: TGCACCAGCAGCCAAAAACACAGGGGCGGGTGTCGGGGTGAAGCTTTCTTT. Residues: CTSSQKHRGGCRGEAFF.

V is TRBV28 and J is TRBJ1-6; D gene unclear. The CDR3 is made up of 16 amino acids. Per the germline V gene, CDR1 is MDHEN and CDR2 is SYDVKM. Trimming removed 6 bases from V and 9 bases from J, with 21 bases in between. The CDR3: CASRPSALELGSPLHF. Here the CDR3 DNA reads TGTGCCAGCAGACCCTCAGCGTTGGAGTTAGGTTCACCCCTCCACTTT.

About this clone: One end of the junction varies from germline; a read error may be responsible. The CDR3 protein is CAMGSLNSGANGLTF. The CDR3 nucleotides read TGTGCCATGGGTTCTCTTAATTCTGGGGCCAACGGCCTGACTTTC. The chain links TRBV10-3 to TRBJ2-6; D is possibly TRBD1 (5 bases). CDR1 and CDR2 from the germline V gene are ENHRY and SYGVKD. The CDR3 contains 15 residues.

CDR3 in amino acids: CASMDRGRGETQYF. The DNA for the CDR3 is TGTGCCAGCATGGACAGGGGGCGCGGGGAGACCCAGTACTTC. The chain combines TRBV7-9 with TRBJ2-5, with 11 positions matching TRBD1. The germline gives CDR1 SEHNR, CDR2 FQNEAQ (reference sequence). The CDR3 extends over 14 amino acids. V trimming: 7 bases; J trimming: 5 bases; junction bases outside the gene matches: 6.

The chain uses TRBV6-6 and TRBJ2-2; D may be TRBD2 (5 bases). The CDR3 covers 13 residues. V lost 5 bases and J lost 5, with 9 bases in between. Germline V gene data show CDR1 as MNHNY and CDR2 as SVGAGI (reference sequence). This CDR3 reads CASSGLETGELFF. CDR3 DNA sequence: TGTGCCAGCAGTGGACTTGAAACCGGGGAGCTGTTTTTT.

For this clone: One end of the junction does not line up with germline, which may come from a read error. The genes are TRBV7-7 and TRBJ1-1; D remains unclear. CDR3 length: 13 residues. Germline-derived CDR1 and CDR2 are SSHAT and FNYEAQ (reference sequence). As DNA, the CDR3 is TGTGCTAGCAGCCCCGGGAAATTGACTGAAGCTTTCTTT. Translated: CASSPGKLTEAFF.

The rearrangement links TRBV27 to TRBJ2-1; 7 positions agree with TRBD1. The CDR3 covers 15 residues. The germline V gene has CDR1 MNHEY and CDR2 SMNVEV (reference sequence). J gave up 4 bases and V 5 bases, and 8 bases lay outside the gene matches. This CDR3 is CASSRPTDRYNEQFF. The CDR3 DNA sequence: TGTGCCAGCAGTCGGCCGACGGACAGGTACAATGAGCAGTTCTTC.

Regarding this clone: At one end, the junction sequence differs from germline, possibly due to a read error. The chain employs TRBV23-1 and TRBJ2-6, with D perhaps matching TRBD2 (6 bases). TRBV23-1 is labeled an ORF, and its function is uncertain. The CDR3 totals 17 residues. The CDR3 loop reads CASSQSSGDSGANGLTF. For the CDR3, the DNA is TGCGCCAGCAGTCAATCATCGGGGGATTCTGGGGCCAACGGCCTGACTTTC.

The chain uses TRBV6-5 and TRBJ1-5; D is unresolved. The CDR3 has 13 residues. The germline V gene encodes CDR1 MNHEY and CDR2 SVGAGI. Trimming cost V 6 bases and J 5 bases, with 11 bases left between them. The CDR3 DNA follows: TGTGCCAGCAGGTCCGTTTGGCATCAGCCCCAGCATTTT. Protein product: CASRSVWHQPQHF.

The rearrangement joins TRBV6-6 to TRBJ1-1; possibly TRBD1 for D (6 bases). The CDR3 totals 12 residues. V shed 8 bases and J shed 4 bases, with 11 bases lying between them. Germline V gene lookup returns CDR1 MNHNY and CDR2 SVGAGI (reference sequence). CDR3 nucleotides: TGTGCCAGCGGGGGCATCGGCACTGAAGCTTTCTTT. Amino acid sequence: CASGGIGTEAFF.

This chain uses TRBV18 with TRBJ1-1, with 8 bases aligning to TRBD1. CDR1 is KGHSH, CDR2 LQKENI, per germline. The CDR3 spans 14 residues. Germline trimming cut 2 bases from V and 4 bases from J; bases unmatched to any gene: 3. The DNA for the CDR3 is TGTGCCAGCTCACCAGAGACAGGGGCCACTGAAGCTTTCTTT. This translates into CASSPETGATEAFF.

The rearrangement uses TRBV20-1 and TRBJ1-4; no clear D. The germline V gene encodes CDR1 DFQATT and CDR2 SNEGSKA (reference sequence). The CDR3 totals 11 residues. V was pared by 4 bases and J by 8 bases, with 8 bases between. The DNA of the CDR3 is TGCAGTGCTACCAGACAAGAAAAACTGTTTTTT. This translates into CSATRQEKLFF.

The chain is built from TRBV7-3 and TRBJ1-6, with 8 bases aligning to TRBD1. This CDR3 contains 14 residues. Germline V CDR1 and CDR2: SGHTA, FQGTGA. Unmatched junction bases numbered 6, after V lost 5 bases and J lost 9 bases. The CDR3 loop reads CASSRQGTSSPLHF. For the CDR3, the DNA is TGTGCCAGCAGCCGACAGGGGACCAGTTCACCCCTCCACTTT.

This rearrangement joins TRBV5-6 to TRBJ1-2; no clear D. Germline CDR1 reads SGHDT; CDR2 reads YYEEEE. The CDR3 runs 14 residues. Trimming shortened V by 0 bases and J by 2 bases, and 8 bases separated the two germline ends. The DNA of the CDR3 is TGTGCCAGCAGCTTGGACTCGGGAAACTATGGCTACACCTTC. It specifies CASSLDSGNYGYTF.

The V and J genes are TRBV13 and TRBJ2-7; D is undetermined. V was trimmed by 6 bases and J by 0 bases, leaving 12 bases between them. Germline V lookup: CDR1 PRHDT, CDR2 FYEKMQ (reference sequence). This CDR3 has 14 amino acids. CDR3 nucleotide sequence: TGTGCCAGCAGTCCACCAGGAAACTCCTACGAGCAGTACTTC. Translated: CASSPPGNSYEQYF.

The V gene is TRBV29-1, the J gene TRBJ2-2; 7 bases match TRBD1. Looked up from germline, CDR1 is SQVTM and CDR2 is ANQGSEA. With V trimmed by 4 bases and J by 4 bases, 9 bases remained unmatched. The CDR3 extends over 15 amino acids. The CDR3 region has the DNA TGCAGCGTTGGGACGGGACAGCCGGGCACCGGGGAGCTGTTTTTT. Amino acids: CSVGTGQPGTGELFF.

The chain has TRBV9 and TRBJ2-3; D remains ambiguous. V dropped 0 bases and J dropped 1 base, with 6 bases sitting between them. Per germline, CDR1 SGDLS and CDR2 YYNGEE. The CDR3 sequence is 14 residues long. Here the CDR3 reads CASSVAPRTDTQYF. For the CDR3, the DNA is TGTGCCAGCAGCGTAGCCCCTCGCACAGATACGCAGTATTTT.